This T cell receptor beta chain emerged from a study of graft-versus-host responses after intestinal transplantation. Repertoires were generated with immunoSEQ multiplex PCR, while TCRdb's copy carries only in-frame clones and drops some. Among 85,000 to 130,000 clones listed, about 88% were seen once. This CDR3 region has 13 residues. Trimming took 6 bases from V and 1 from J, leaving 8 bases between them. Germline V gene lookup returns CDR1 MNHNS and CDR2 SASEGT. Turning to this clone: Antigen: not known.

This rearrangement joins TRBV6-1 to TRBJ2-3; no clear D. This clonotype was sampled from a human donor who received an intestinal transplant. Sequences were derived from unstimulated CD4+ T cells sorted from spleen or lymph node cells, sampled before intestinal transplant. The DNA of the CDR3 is TGTGCCAGCAGACCCAAGGGCACAGATACGCAGTATTTT. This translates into CASRPKGTDTQYF.